The T cell receptor beta chain described here comes from a study of blood T cell repertoires in COVID-19 (dated by TCRdb to 2019 to 2021). With regard to the full study: Samples covering the acute and convalescent phases of COVID-19 were provided by collaborators in the United States, Italy and Spain. The prospective study material was composed of cDNA or gDNA derived from T cells, B-cell-depleted T cells, or PBMCs. The dataset comprised deeply sampled blood TCRbeta repertoires from subjects exposed to, actively infected with, or recovered from COVID-19. The repertoires were made available in a free public database intended to serve as a resource for research on the immune response to SARS-CoV-2. The samples were drawn from two sources: the first 160 participants of the ongoing ImmuneRACE study, and over 1,000 subjects contributed by 6 global collaborators. Nearly every sample came with metadata listing a de-identified subject ID, COVID-19 status, age in years and sex. Where available, HLA class I and class II types were taken from metadata supplied by the sample provider and were not determined by assay-based typing.

The CDR3 goes from the cysteine to the phenylalanine over 15 residues. CDR3 DNA is the only sequence kept; it has 45 bases, read in frame from the first base. Via the germline V gene, CDR1 is SGHTA and CDR2 FQGTGA. V lost 5 bases and J lost 5 bases, and the count of bases not matched to a germline gene is 8. As to this clone: The antigen it recognizes is unknown. The record has no base qualities; no much larger clone is one base away.

TCRbeta CDR3 regions were amplified from genomic DNA by means of the immunoSEQ Assay, a bias-controlled multiplex PCR. Turning to the authors' computational methods: The number of nucleated cells in each sample was estimated from the amplification of reference gene primers within the assay. Sequence reads were collapsed and filtered to measure the absolute abundance of every unique TCRbeta CDR3 rearrangement. For each sample, productive Simpson clonality was calculated as the square root of Simpson's diversity index across productive rearrangements. The source is immuneACCESS, and TCRdb retained only in-frame sequences with V and J called. Part of the clones is not carried over; for the studies checked, unresolved V genes explain less than half of this, and the remainder is unexplained. That table is the source of V, J and clone size, and D and trimming were worked out from the DNA. Recorded for this sample are approximately 210,000 clones; 80% to 90% of them occurred a single time. The top ten constitute roughly 2.5% of the sample.

Each collaborating institution followed its own protocols to collect whole blood in K2EDTA tubes. For TCRbeta analysis, collaborators shipped samples as frozen whole blood, isolated PBMCs, or DNA extracted from either of those sample types. General study outcomes and caveats: The quantity of clinical and demographic metadata differed by source and by participant and was supplied without curation.

The TCR was taken from a middle-aged woman with active or convalescent COVID-19. The source material was peripheral blood. The chain employs TRBV7-3 and TRBJ2-3, with 9 central nucleotides matching TRBD2. The bases read TGTGCCAGCAGCGCGAGCGGGGGGTGGAGAGATACGCAGTATTTT. Protein translation: CASSASGGWRDTQYF.